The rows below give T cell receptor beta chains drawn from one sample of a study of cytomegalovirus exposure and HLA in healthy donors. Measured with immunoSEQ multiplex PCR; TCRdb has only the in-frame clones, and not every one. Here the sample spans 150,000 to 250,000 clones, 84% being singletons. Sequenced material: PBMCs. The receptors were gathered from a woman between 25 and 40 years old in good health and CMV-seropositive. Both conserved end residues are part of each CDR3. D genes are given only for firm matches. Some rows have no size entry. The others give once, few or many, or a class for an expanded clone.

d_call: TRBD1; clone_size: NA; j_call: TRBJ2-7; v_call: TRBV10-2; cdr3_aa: CASRDRGAFRGSYEQYF; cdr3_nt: TGCGCCAGCAGAGACAGGGGTGCCTTCCGAGGCTCCTACGAGCAGTACTTC
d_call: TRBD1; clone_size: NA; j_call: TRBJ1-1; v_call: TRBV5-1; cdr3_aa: CASTIQGSTEAFF; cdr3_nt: TGCGCCAGTACGATACAGGGGAGCACTGAAGCTTTCTTT
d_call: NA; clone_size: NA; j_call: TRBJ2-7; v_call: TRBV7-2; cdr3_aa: CASSPHGTSNEQYF; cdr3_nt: TGTGCCAGCAGCCCCCACGGGACTTCCAACGAGCAGTACTTC
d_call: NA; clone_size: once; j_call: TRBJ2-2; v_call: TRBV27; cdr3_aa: CASSLGARGTGELFF; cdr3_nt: TGTGCCAGCAGTTTAGGGGCGCGGGGCACCGGGGAGCTGTTTTTT
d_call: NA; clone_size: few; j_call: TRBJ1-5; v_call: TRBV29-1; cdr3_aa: CSVRDSVYSNQPQHF; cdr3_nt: TGCAGCGTCCGAGACAGCGTGTATAGCAATCAGCCCCAGCATTTT
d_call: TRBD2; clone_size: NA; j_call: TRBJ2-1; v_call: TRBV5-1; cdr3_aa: CASSLAPGPGAGGNEQFF; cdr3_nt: TGCGCCAGCAGCTTGGCCCCCGGACCTGGTGCGGGGGGGAATGAGCAGTTCTTC
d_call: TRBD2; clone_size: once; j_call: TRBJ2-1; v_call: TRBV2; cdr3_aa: CASTEGGGSSYNEQFF; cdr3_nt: TGTGCCAGCACCGAAGGCGGGGGGAGCTCCTACAATGAGCAGTTCTTC
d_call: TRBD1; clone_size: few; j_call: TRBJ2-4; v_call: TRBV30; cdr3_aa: CALGQGDIQYF; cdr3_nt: TGTGCCCTAGGACAGGGGGACATTCAGTACTTC
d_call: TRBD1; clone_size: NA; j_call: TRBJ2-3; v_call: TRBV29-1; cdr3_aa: CSVATGGRTDTQYF; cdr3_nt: TGCAGCGTGGCTACAGGGGGCAGGACAGATACGCAGTATTTT
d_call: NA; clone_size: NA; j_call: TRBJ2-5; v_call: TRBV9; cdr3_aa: CASSVDGGETQYF; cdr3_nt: TGTGCCAGCAGCGTAGACGGGGGAGAGACCCAGTACTTC
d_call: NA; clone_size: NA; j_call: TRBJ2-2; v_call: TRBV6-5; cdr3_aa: CASSYPNEGESGELFF; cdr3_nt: TGTGCCAGCAGTTACCCGAACGAGGGGGAATCCGGGGAGCTGTTTTTT
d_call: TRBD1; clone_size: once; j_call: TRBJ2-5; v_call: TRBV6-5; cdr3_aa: CASSSGTAHQETQYF; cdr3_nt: TGTGCCAGCAGTTCCGGGACAGCTCATCAAGAGACCCAGTACTTC
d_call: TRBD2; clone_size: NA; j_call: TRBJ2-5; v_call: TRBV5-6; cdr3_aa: CASSLVGLAAPQETQYF; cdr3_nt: TGTGCCAGCAGCTTGGTGGGACTAGCGGCACCACAAGAGACCCAGTACTTC
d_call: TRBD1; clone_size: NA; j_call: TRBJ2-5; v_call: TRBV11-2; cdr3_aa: CASSRSHPGTGQETQYF; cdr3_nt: TGTGCCAGCAGCCGATCTCACCCCGGGACAGGTCAAGAGACCCAGTACTTC
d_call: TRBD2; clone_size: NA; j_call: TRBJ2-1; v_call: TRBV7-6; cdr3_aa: CASSPRLAGRDNEQFF; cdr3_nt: TGTGCCAGCAGCCCCCGGCTAGCGGGAAGGGACAATGAGCAGTTCTTC
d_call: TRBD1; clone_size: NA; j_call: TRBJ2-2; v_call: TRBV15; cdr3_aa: CATRTGVGELFF; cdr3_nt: TGTGCCACTCGGACAGGTGTCGGGGAGCTGTTTTTT
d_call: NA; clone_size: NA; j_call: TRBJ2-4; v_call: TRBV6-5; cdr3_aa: CASSYSPAGAKNIQYF; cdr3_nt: TGTGCCAGCAGTTACTCGCCCGCGGGAGCCAAAAACATTCAGTACTTC
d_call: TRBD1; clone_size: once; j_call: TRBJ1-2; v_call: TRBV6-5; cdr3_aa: CASRGTAGYGYTF; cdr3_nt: TGTGCCAGCAGAGGGACAGCAGGCTATGGCTACACCTTC
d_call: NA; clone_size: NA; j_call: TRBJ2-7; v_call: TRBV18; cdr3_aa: CASSPNGADEQYF; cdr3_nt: TGTGCCAGCTCACCGAACGGAGCGGACGAGCAGTACTTC
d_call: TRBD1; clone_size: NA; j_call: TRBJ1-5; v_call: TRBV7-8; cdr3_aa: CASSKWGQGDQPQHF; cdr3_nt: TGTGCCAGCAGCAAGTGGGGACAGGGGGATCAGCCCCAGCATTTT
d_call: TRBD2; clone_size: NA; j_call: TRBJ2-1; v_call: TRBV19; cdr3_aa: CASRTSGFSSPSYNEQFF; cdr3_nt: TGTGCCAGTAGGACTAGCGGGTTTTCCTCCCCGTCCTACAATGAGCAGTTCTTC
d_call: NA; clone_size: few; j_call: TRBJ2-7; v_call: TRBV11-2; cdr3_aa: CASSFRETMISEQYF; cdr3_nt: TGTGCCAGCAGCTTCCGGGAGACTATGATCTCCGAGCAGTACTTC
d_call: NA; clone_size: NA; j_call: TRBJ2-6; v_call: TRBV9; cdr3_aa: CASSVQGSGANVLTF; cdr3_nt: TGTGCCAGCAGCGTGCAGGGTTCTGGGGCCAACGTCCTGACTTTC
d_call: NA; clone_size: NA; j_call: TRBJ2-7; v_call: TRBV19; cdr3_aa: CASSMGLKSEQYF; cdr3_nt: TGTGCCAGTAGTATGGGACTTAAGAGCGAGCAGTACTTC
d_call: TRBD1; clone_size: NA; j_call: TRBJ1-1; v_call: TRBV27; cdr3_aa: CASRNRQGYMNTEAFF; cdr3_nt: TGTGCCAGCAGAAATCGACAGGGGTACATGAACACTGAAGCTTTCTTT
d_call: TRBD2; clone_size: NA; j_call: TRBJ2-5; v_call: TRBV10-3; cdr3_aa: CAISEGGSSGSRETQYF; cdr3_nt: TGTGCCATCAGTGAGGGAGGGTCTAGCGGGAGCAGGGAGACCCAGTACTTC
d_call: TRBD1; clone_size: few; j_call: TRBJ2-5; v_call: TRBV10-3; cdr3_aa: CAISGTGQYQETQYF; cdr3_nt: TGTGCCATCAGTGGGACAGGGCAGTACCAAGAGACCCAGTACTTC
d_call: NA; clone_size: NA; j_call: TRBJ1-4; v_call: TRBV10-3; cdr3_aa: CAISDRETGEKLFF; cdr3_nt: TGTGCCATCAGTGACAGGGAAACGGGTGAAAAACTGTTTTTT
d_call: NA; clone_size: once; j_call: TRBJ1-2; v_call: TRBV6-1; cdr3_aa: CASSEGWGRGGYTF; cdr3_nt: TGTGCCAGCAGTGAGGGGTGGGGTCGGGGAGGCTACACCTTC
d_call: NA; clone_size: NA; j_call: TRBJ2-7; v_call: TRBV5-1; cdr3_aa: CASSLGQPTHEQYF; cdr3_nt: TGCGCCAGCAGCTTGGGACAACCCACCCACGAGCAGTACTTC
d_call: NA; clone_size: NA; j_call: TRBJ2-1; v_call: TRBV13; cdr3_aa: CASSFGRSSYNEQFF; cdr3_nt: TGTGCCAGCAGCTTTGGGAGGTCTTCCTACAATGAGCAGTTCTTC
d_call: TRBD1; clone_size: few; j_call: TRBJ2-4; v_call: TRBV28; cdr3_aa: CASSLRTGGVDIQYF; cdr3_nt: TGTGCCAGCAGTCTCCGGACAGGAGGTGTGGACATTCAGTACTTC
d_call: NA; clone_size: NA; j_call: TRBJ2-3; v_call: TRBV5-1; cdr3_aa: CASSSNTDTQYF; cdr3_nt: TGCGCCAGCAGCTCCAACACAGATACGCAGTATTTT
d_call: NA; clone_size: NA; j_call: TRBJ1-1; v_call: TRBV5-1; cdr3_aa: CASSPGGETEAFF; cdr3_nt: TGCGCCAGCAGCCCTGGGGGGGAGACTGAAGCTTTCTTT
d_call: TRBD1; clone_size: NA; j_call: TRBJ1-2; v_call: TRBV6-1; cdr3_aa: CASSFGQGNGYTF; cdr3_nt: TGTGCCAGCAGTTTCGGACAGGGGAATGGCTACACCTTC
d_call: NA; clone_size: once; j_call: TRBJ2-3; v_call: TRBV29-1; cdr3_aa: CSVVEAGPDTQYF; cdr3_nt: TGCAGCGTTGTTGAGGCGGGGCCGGATACGCAGTATTTT
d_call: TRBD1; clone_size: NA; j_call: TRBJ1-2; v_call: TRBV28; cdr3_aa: CASSPRGTGYGYTF; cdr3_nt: TGTGCCAGCAGTCCGCGCGGGACAGGCTATGGCTACACCTTC
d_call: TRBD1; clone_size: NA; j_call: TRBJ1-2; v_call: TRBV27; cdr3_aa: CASSFRQGAGGYTF; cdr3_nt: TGTGCCAGCAGTTTCCGACAGGGGGCGGGGGGCTACACCTTC
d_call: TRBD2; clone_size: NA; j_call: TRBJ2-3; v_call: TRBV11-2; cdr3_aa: CASSLDFLAAYTDTQYF; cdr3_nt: TGTGCCAGCAGCTTAGATTTTCTAGCGGCCTACACAGATACGCAGTATTTT
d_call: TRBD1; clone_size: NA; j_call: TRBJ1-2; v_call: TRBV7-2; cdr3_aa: CASSFGQGRYGYTF; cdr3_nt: TGTGCCAGCAGTTTTGGACAGGGAAGGTATGGCTACACCTTC
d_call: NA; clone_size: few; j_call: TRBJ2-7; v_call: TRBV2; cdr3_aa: CASGNQYF; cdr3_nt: TGTGCCAGCGGCAATCAGTACTTC
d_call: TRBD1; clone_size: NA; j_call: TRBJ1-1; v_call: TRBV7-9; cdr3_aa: CASSQQGANTEAFF; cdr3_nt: TGTGCCAGCAGTCAACAGGGGGCGAACACTGAAGCTTTCTTT
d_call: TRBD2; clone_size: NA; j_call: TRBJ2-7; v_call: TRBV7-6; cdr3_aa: CASRPGLAGAYEQYF; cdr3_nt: TGTGCCAGCAGGCCGGGACTAGCGGGAGCCTACGAGCAGTACTTC
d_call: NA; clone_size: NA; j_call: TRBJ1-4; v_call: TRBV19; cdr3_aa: CASSTGDWVEKLFF; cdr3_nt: TGTGCCAGTAGCACCGGGGACTGGGTTGAAAAACTGTTTTTT
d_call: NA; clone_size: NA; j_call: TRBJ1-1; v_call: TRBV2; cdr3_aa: CASSQGSFWGNTEAFF; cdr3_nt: TGTGCCAGCAGTCAGGGGAGTTTTTGGGGGAACACTGAAGCTTTCTTT
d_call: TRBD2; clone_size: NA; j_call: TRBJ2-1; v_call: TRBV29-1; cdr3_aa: CSAETSGDNEQFF; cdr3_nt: TGCAGCGCCGAGACTAGCGGAGATAATGAGCAGTTCTTC
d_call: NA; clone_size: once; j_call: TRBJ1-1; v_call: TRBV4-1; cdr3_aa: CASSQDLGATEAFF; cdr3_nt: TGCGCCAGCAGCCAAGATCTAGGGGCCACTGAAGCTTTCTTT
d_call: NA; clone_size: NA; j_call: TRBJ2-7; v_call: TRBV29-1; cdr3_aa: CSVVKGSYEQYF; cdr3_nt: TGCAGCGTTGTGAAGGGGTCCTACGAGCAGTACTTC
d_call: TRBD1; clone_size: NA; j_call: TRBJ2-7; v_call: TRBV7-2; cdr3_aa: CASSPQGASGSYEQYF; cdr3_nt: TGTGCCAGCAGCCCTCAGGGGGCGTCTGGGTCCTACGAGCAGTACTTC
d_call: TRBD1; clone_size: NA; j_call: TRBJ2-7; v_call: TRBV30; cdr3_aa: CAWSKGQGAHEQYF; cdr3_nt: TGTGCCTGGAGTAAGGGACAGGGGGCCCACGAGCAGTACTTC
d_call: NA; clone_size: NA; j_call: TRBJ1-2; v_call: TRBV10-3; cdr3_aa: CAISVTGQASGYTF; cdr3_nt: TGTGCCATCAGTGTTACAGGGCAGGCTTCTGGCTACACCTTC
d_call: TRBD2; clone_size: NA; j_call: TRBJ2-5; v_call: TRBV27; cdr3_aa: CASSPKLAGNQETQYF; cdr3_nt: TGTGCCAGCAGCCCTAAACTAGCGGGGAACCAAGAGACCCAGTACTTC